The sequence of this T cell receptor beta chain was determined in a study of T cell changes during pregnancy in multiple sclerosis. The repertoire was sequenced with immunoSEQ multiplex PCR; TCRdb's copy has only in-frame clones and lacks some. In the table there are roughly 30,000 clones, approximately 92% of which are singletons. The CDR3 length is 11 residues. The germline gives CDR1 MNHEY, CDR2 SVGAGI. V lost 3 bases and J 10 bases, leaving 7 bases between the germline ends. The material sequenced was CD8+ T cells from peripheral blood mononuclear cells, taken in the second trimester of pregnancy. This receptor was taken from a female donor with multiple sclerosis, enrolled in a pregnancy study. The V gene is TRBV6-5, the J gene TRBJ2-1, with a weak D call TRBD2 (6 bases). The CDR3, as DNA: TGTGCCAGCAGTTATGGGAGGGAGCAGTTCTTC. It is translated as CASSYGREQFF.